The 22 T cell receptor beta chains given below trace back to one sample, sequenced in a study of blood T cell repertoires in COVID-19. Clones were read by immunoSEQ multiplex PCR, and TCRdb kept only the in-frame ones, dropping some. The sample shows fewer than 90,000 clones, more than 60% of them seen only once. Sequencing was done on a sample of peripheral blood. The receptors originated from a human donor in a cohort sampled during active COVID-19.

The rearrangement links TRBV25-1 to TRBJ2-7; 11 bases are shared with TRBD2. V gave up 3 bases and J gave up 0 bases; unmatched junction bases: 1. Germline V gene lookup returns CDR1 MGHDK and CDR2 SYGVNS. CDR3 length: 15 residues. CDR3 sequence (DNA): TGTGCCAGCAGTGATAGCGGGAGGGCCTCCTACGAGCAGTACTTC. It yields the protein CASSDSGRASYEQYF.

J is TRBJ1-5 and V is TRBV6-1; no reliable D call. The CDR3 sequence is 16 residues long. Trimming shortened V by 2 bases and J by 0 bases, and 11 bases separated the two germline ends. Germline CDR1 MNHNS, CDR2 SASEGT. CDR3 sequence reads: CASSEIVTASNQPQHF. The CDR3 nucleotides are TGTGCCAGCAGTGAAATTGTCACAGCTAGCAATCAGCCCCAGCATTTT.

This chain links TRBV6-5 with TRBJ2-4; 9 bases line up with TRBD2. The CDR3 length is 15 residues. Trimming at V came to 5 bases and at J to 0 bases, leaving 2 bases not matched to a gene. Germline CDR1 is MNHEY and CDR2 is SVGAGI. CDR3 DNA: TGTGCCAGCAGTCCTAGCGGGATAGCCAAAAACATTCAGTACTTC. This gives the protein CASSPSGIAKNIQYF.

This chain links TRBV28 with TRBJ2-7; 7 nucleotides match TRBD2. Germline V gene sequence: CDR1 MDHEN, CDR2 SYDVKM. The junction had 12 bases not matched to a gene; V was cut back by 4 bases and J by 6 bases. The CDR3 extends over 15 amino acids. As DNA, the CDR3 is TGTGCCAGCAGTTCGGCGGGAGCCCCGCGAGGCGAGCAGTACTTC. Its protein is CASSSAGAPRGEQYF.

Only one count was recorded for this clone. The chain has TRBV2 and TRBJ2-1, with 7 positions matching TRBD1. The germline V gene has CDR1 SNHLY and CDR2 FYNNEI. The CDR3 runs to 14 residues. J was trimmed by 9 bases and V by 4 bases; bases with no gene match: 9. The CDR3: CASSVLGRGSEQFF. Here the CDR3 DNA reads TGTGCCAGCAGTGTCTTGGGCAGGGGGTCTGAGCAGTTCTTC.

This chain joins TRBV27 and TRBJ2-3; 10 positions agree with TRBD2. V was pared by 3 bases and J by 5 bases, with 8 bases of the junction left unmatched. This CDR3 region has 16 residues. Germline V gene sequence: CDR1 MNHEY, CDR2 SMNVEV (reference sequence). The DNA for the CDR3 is TGTGCCAGCAGTTTGGGCCTAGCGGGAGTGGAAGATACGCAGTATTTT. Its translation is CASSLGLAGVEDTQYF.

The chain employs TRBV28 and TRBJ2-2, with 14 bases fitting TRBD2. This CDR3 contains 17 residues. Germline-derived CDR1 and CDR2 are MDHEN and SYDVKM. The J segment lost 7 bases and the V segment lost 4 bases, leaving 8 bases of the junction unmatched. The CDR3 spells CASSSTGLAGVVGELFF. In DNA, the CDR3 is TGTGCCAGCAGTTCAACGGGACTAGCGGGAGTGGTCGGGGAGCTGTTTTTT.

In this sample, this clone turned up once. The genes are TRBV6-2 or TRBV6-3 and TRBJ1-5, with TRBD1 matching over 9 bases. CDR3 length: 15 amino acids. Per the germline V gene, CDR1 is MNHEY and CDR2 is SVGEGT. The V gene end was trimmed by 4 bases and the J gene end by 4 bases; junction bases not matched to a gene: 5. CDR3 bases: TGTGCCAGCAGTTCGGTAGGGACAGGGAATCAGCCCCAGCATTTT. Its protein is CASSSVGTGNQPQHF.

CDR3 sequence: CASSRGLVSYNEQFF. As DNA, the CDR3 is TGTGCCAGCAGCAGAGGACTAGTTTCCTACAATGAGCAGTTCTTC. V and J are TRBV11-3 and TRBJ2-1; 7 nucleotides align to TRBD2. The germline V gene has CDR1 SGHNT and CDR2 YENEEA. The CDR3 length is 15 residues. Trimming cost V 5 bases and J 1 base; bases outside gene matches: 5.

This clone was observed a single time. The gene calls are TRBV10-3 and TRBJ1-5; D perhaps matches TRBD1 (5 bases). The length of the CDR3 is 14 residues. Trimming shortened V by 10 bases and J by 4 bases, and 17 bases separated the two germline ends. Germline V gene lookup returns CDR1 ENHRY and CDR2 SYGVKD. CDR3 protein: CATGGDRKNQPQHF. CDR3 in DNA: TGTGCCACCGGGGGAGACAGAAAGAATCAGCCCCAGCATTTT.

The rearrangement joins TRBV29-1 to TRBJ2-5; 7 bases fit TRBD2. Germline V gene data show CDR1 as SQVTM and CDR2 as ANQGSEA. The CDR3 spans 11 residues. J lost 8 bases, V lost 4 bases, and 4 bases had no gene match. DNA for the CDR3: TGCAGCGTTGTCTGGGGGGGAACCCAGTACTTC. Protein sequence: CSVVWGGTQYF.

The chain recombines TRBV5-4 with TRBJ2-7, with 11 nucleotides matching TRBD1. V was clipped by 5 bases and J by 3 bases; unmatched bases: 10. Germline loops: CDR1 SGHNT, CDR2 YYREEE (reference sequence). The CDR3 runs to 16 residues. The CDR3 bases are TGTGCCAGCAGTCCCCCTCCGGGACAGGGGGACTACGAGCAGTACTTC. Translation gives CASSPPPGQGDYEQYF.

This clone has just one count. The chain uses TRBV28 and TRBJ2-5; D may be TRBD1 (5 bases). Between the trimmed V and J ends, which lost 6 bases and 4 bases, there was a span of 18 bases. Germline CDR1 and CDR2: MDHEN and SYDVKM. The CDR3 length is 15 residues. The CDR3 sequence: CASSPPAQGPETQYF. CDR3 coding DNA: TGTGCCAGCAGCCCCCCAGCGCAGGGCCCAGAGACCCAGTACTTC.

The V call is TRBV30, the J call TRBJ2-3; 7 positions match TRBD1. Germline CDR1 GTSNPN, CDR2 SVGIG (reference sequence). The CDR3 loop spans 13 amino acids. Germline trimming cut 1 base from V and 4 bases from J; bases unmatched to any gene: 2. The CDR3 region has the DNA TGTGCCTGGAGTGCTACAGGGGCAGATACGCAGTATTTT. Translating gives CAWSATGADTQYF.

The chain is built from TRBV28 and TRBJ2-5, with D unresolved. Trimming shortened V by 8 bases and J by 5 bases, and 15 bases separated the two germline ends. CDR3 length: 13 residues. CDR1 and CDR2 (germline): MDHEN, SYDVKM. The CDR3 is CASRYEMRETQYF. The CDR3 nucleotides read TGTGCCAGCCGTTATGAGATGAGGGAGACCCAGTACTTC.

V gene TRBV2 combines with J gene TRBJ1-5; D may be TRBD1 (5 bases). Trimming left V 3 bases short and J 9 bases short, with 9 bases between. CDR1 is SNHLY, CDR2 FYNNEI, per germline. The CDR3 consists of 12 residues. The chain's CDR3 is CASSDGAGPQHF. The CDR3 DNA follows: TGTGCCAGCAGTGATGGGGCCGGGCCCCAGCATTTT. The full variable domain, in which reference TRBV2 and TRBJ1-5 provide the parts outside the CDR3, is EPEVTQTPSHQVTQMGQEVILRCVPISNHLYFYWYRQILGQKVEFLVSFYNNEISEKSEIFDDQFSVERPDGSNFTLKIRSTKLEDSAMYFCASSDGAGPQHFGDGTRLSIL.

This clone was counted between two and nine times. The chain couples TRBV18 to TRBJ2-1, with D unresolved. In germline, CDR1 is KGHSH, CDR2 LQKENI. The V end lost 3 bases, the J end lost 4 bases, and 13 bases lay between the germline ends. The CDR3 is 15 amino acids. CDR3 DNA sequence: TGTGCCAGCTCACCGGAGTCAACAACGTACAATGAGCAGTTCTTC. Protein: CASSPESTTYNEQFF.

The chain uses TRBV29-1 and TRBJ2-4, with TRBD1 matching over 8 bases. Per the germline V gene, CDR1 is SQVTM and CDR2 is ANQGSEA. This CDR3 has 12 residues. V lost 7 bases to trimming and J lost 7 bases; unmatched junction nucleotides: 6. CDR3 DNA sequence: TGCAGCGGCCGGACAGGGTGGAACATTCAGTACTTC. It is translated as CSGRTGWNIQYF.

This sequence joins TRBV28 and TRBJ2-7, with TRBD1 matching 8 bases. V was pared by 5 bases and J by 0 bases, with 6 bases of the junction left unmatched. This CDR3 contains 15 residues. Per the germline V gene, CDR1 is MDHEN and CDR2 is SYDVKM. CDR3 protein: CASSRQGSLSYEQYF. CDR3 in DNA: TGTGCCAGCAGTCGACAGGGGTCCCTCTCCTACGAGCAGTACTTC.

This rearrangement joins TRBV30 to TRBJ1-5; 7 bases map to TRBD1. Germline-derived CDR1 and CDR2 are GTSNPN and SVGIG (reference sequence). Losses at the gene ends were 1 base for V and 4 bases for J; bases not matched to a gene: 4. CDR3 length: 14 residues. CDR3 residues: CAWSANRGNQPQHF. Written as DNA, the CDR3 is TGTGCCTGGAGTGCCAACAGGGGAAATCAGCCCCAGCATTTT.

This chain's CDR3 is CATSRDKGLAGGGSYEQYF. CDR3 sequence (DNA): TGTGCCACCAGCAGAGACAAGGGACTAGCGGGAGGTGGCTCCTACGAGCAGTACTTC. The chain employs TRBV15 and TRBJ2-7; 15 nucleotides match TRBD2. This CDR3 is built from 19 residues. V was clipped by 0 bases and J by 0 bases; unmatched bases: 6. The V gene's germline CDR1 is LNHNV and CDR2 YYDKDF (reference sequence).

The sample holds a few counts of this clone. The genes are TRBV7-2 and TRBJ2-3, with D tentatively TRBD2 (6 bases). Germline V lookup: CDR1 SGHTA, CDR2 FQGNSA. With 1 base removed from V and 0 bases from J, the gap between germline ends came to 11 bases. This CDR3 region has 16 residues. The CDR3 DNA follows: TGTGCCAGCAGCTTAGTGGGGGGATCTAGCACAGATACGCAGTATTTT. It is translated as CASSLVGGSSTDTQYF.